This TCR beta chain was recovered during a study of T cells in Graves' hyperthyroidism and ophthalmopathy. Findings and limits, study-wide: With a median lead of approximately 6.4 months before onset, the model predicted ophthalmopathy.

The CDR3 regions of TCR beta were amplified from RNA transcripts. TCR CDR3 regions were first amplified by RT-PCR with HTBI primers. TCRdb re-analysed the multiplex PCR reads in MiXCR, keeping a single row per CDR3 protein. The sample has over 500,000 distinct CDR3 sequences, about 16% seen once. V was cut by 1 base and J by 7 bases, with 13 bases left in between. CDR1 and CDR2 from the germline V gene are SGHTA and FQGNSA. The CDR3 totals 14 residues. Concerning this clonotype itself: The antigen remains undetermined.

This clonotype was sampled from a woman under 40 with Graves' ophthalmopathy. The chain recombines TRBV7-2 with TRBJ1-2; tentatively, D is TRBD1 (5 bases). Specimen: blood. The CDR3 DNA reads TGTGCCAGCAGCTTAGGTCAGGGTTCCCTTGGCTACACCTTC. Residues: CASSLGQGSLGYTF.